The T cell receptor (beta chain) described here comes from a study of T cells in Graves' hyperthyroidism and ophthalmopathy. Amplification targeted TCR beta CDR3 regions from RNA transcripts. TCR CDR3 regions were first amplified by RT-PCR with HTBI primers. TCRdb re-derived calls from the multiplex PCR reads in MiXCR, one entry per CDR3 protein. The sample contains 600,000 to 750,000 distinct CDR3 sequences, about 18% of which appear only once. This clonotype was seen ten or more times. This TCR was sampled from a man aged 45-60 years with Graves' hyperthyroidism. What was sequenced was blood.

In nucleotides, the CDR3 is TGTGCCAGTAGTGCCTCGGACAGAAGTCAATCCTATGGCTACACCTTC. Its protein product is CASSASDRSQSYGYTF. The V call is TRBV19, the J call TRBJ1-2; D perhaps matches TRBD1 (6 bases). CDR1 is LNHDA and CDR2 is SQIVND in the germline V gene (reference sequence). V was pared by 5 bases and J by 4 bases, with 20 bases between. The CDR3 totals 16 residues.